One T cell receptor beta chain is described in this entry. Its cognate antigen is unknown. Several immunoSEQ plates received, in even portions, the genomic DNA of each subset. The method was immunoSEQ multiplex PCR; TCRdb's version includes in-frame clones alone and lacks a portion of them. The sample contains some 2 million clones, 85% to 95% of which appear only once. The sample belongs to a study of shared clonotypes between healthy human individuals. Study-wide results and limits: All-four-donor shared clonotypes had higher generation probabilities than non-shared clonotypes did. A generally larger estimated richness was seen in naive subsets than in memory subsets.

CD45RA+ naive and CD45RA-negative memory subsets were separated from CD4+ cells. CDR3 size: 14 residues. Trimming removed 8 bases from V and 1 base from J; junction bases left unmatched: 5. CDR1 is MDHEN, CDR2 SYDVKM, per germline. The sequenced sample was naive CD4+ T cells sorted from blood. Described subset: CD45RA+ positively selected. The chain employs TRBV28 and TRBJ1-1; TRBD1 aligns across 9 bases. This sequence was found in a man aged 18-30 years in good health. CDR3 nucleotide sequence: TGTGCCAGCCGACAGGGGGTGACGAACACTGAAGCTTTCTTT. Its translation is CASRQGVTNTEAFF.